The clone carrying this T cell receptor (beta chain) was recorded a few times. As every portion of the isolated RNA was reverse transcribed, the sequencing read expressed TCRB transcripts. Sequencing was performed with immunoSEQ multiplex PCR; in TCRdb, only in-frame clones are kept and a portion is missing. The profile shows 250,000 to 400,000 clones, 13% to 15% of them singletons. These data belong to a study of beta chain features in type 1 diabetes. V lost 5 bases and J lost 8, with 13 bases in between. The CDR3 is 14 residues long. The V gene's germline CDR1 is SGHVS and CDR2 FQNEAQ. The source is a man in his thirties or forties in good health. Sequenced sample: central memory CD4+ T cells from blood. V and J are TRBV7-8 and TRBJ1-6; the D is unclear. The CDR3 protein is CASSLAPEYSPLHF. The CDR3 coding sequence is TGTGCCAGCAGCCTCGCTCCGGAATATTCACCCCTCCACTTT.